A single sample gave rise to the 25 T cell receptor beta chains below, sequenced in a study of shared clonotypes between healthy human individuals. Naivety among CD8 cells was defined by CD45RO negativity and positive CCR7 selection, thereby excluding terminally differentiated effector memory CD45RA+ cells. Here immunoSEQ multiplex PCR was the method, and the copy in TCRdb shows in-frame clones only, minus some. Among a few million clones, over 85% were seen once, and the ten largest hold approximately 1.7%. Sequencing was carried out using naive CD8+ T cells from PBMCs. The receptors originated from a young man in good health. Some clones in this sample may be carry-over from other donors' samples.

CDR3 amino acids: CASSQSASSYNEQFF. The CDR3 DNA reads TGTGCCAGCAGCCAATCCGCGAGCTCCTACAATGAGCAGTTCTTC. This chain links TRBV4-2 with TRBJ2-1, with D unresolved. This CDR3 has 15 residues. Trimming cost V 2 bases and J 0 bases, with 8 bases left between them. Germline values: CDR1 LGHNA, CDR2 YNFKEQ.

This clone was found a few times. J is TRBJ2-2 and V is TRBV10-1; no clear D. Germline CDR1 and CDR2: WNHNN and SYGVQD (reference sequence). With 10 bases removed from V and 6 bases from J, the gap between germline ends came to 12 bases. This CDR3 spans 12 amino acids. CDR3: CATVRIAGELFF. CDR3 nucleotide sequence: TGCGCCACCGTCCGAATCGCCGGGGAGCTGTTTTTT.

The chain recombines TRBV27 with TRBJ2-7, with D perhaps matching TRBD2 (5 bases). This CDR3 region has 13 residues. The V and J ends lost 5 bases and 2 bases respectively, with 10 bases between them. Germline CDR1 MNHEY, CDR2 SMNVEV (reference sequence). The CDR3 bases are TGTGCCAGCAGTCCGGGATCCCCCTACGAGCAGTACTTC. Its translation is CASSPGSPYEQYF.

The CDR3 spells CASSRDRVHEQYF. DNA for the CDR3: TGTGCCAGCAGCCGGGACAGGGTCCACGAGCAGTACTTC. The rearrangement links TRBV6-5 to TRBJ2-7; TRBD1 aligns across 9 bases. Trimming removed 6 bases from V and 5 bases from J; junction bases left unmatched: 5. Germline V CDR1 and CDR2: MNHEY, SVGAGI. The CDR3 contains 13 residues.

About this clone itself: The same CDR3 arises from other DNA sequences in this sample as well. The chain joins TRBV27 to TRBJ2-7, with 8 positions matching TRBD1. With 2 bases clipped from V and 2 bases from J, the junction kept 5 bases outside the gene matches. The CDR3 has 15 residues. From germline, CDR1 is MNHEY and CDR2 SMNVEV (reference sequence). CDR3 amino acids: CASSLVGTGTYEQYF. The CDR3 DNA sequence: TGTGCCAGCAGTTTAGTCGGGACAGGCACCTACGAGCAGTACTTC.

This clone was observed a single time. The V gene is TRBV15, the J gene TRBJ2-2; 7 bases align to TRBD1. The CDR3 is made up of 14 amino acids. V gave up 5 bases and J gave up 3 bases; unmatched junction bases: 3. The germline V gene encodes CDR1 LNHNV and CDR2 YYDKDF (reference sequence). CDR3 loop: CATSRQGDTGELFF. CDR3 nucleotides: TGTGCCACCAGCCGACAGGGCGACACCGGGGAGCTGTTTTTT. Combining the CDR3 with reference TRBV15 and TRBJ2-2 gives the whole variable domain DAMVIQNPRYQVTQFGKPVTLSCSQTLNHNVMYWYQQKSSQAPKLLFHYYDKDFNNEADTPDNFQSRRPNTSFCFLDIRSPGLGDTAMYLCATSRQGDTGELFFGEGSRLTVL.

V is TRBV30 and J is TRBJ2-7; D assignment may be TRBD1 or TRBD2 (5 bases each). This CDR3 contains 14 residues. Germline CDR1 and CDR2: GTSNPN and SVGIG (reference sequence). Deletions cut 8 bases from V and 2 bases from J, with 19 bases between. The CDR3 reads CAGIRDPGTYEQYF. In DNA, the CDR3 is TGTGCCGGTATTCGGGACCCCGGAACCTACGAGCAGTACTTC.

The chain joins TRBV7-9 to TRBJ1-1; TRBD1 matches at 7 bases. The CDR3 is 14 amino acids. J was trimmed by 4 bases and V by 2 bases; bases with no gene match: 4. Germline-derived CDR1 and CDR2 are SEHNR and FQNEAQ (reference sequence). For the CDR3, the DNA is TGTGCCAGCAGCTTATCCAGGGGGAGCACTGAAGCTTTCTTT. Translated: CASSLSRGSTEAFF.

The V and J genes are TRBV11-3 and TRBJ2-2; TRBD1 or TRBD2 may be the D gene (5 bases each). The V and J ends lost 6 bases and 0 bases respectively, with 14 bases between them. From germline, CDR1 is SGHNT and CDR2 YENEEA. This CDR3 contains 16 residues. Written as DNA, the CDR3 is TGTGCCAGCAGTCCTTACGGGGCCCCGAACACCGGGGAGCTGTTTTTT. Residues: CASSPYGAPNTGELFF.

V usage is TRBV7-9 and J usage is TRBJ1-2, with 8 bases matching TRBD1. J gave up 3 bases and V 4 bases, and 13 bases lay outside the gene matches. The V gene's germline CDR1 is SEHNR and CDR2 FQNEAQ (reference sequence). This CDR3 has 17 residues. The CDR3: CASSWRQGYGRDYGYTF. As DNA, the CDR3 is TGTGCCAGCAGCTGGCGACAGGGGTATGGCAGGGACTATGGCTACACCTTC.

This clone appeared a few times. This sequence joins TRBV28 and TRBJ1-1; D is unclear. CDR1 is MDHEN and CDR2 is SYDVKM in the germline V gene. The CDR3 is 12 residues long. Trimming pared 10 bases from V and 0 bases from J, leaving 9 bases between. DNA of the CDR3: TGTGCCACCCCGGCGATGAACACTGAAGCTTTCTTT. Translated: CATPAMNTEAFF. Full variable domain (remainder filled in from reference TRBV28 and TRBJ1-1): DVKVTQSSRYLVKRTGEKVFLECVQDMDHENMFWYRQDPGLGLRLIYFSYDVKMKEKGDIPEGYSVSREKKERFSLILESASTNQTSMYLCATPAMNTEAFFGQGTRLTVV.

The chain is built from TRBV29-1 and TRBJ2-1; tentatively, D is TRBD2 (5 bases). Germline V gives CDR1 SQVTM, CDR2 ANQGSEA. The CDR3 spans 13 residues. The germline V and J ends were trimmed by 3 bases and 10 bases, with 16 bases remaining between them. In DNA form, the CDR3 reads TGCAGCGTTGATCATGGACTCCAGATCGAGCAGTTCTTC. As protein: CSVDHGLQIEQFF.

This clone has just one count. Written as DNA, the CDR3 is TGCAGCGTTGAAAGGCCGGCCCGTGGGGGCGTCTACGAGCAGTACTTC. This codes for CSVERPARGGVYEQYF. The chain links TRBV29-1 to TRBJ2-7; D is perhaps TRBD1 (6 bases). Trimming left V 2 bases short and J 3 bases short, with 20 bases between. This CDR3 is built from 16 residues. Germline CDR1 SQVTM, CDR2 ANQGSEA.

J is TRBJ1-2 and V is TRBV10-3; 8 nucleotides match TRBD1. CDR1 is ENHRY and CDR2 is SYGVKD in the germline V gene. The CDR3 runs 15 residues. The V segment lost 4 bases and the J segment 2 bases; nucleotides outside the gene matches: 6. The CDR3: CAISVTGVANYGYTF. The CDR3 coding sequence is TGTGCCATCAGTGTGACAGGGGTTGCCAACTATGGCTACACCTTC.

This chain links TRBV4-3 with TRBJ2-1; TRBD1 matches 7 bases. The CDR3 has 15 amino acids. From germline, CDR1 is LGHNA and CDR2 YSLEER. Germline trimming cut 4 bases from V and 2 bases from J; bases unmatched to any gene: 5. The CDR3 loop is CASSPMTGPYNEQFF. As DNA, the CDR3 is TGCGCCAGCAGCCCCATGACAGGGCCCTACAATGAGCAGTTCTTC.

The sample holds one count of this clone. The chain is built from TRBV7-9 and TRBJ1-4, with D tentatively TRBD1 (5 bases). The V and J ends lost 5 bases and 6 bases respectively, with 13 bases between them. CDR1 SEHNR and CDR2 FQNEAQ come from the germline V gene (reference sequence). This CDR3 has 14 amino acids. CDR3 loop: CASSLWDLDEKLFF. CDR3 coding DNA: TGTGCCAGCAGCCTCTGGGACTTAGATGAAAAACTGTTTTTT. Variable domain in full (rest from reference TRBV7-9 and TRBJ1-4): DTGVSQNPRHKITKRGQNVTFRCDPISEHNRLYWYRQTLGQGPEFLTYFQNEAQLEKSRLLSDRFSAERPKGSFSTLEIQRTEQGDSAMYLCASSLWDLDEKLFFGSGTQLSVL.

The V and J genes are TRBV5-6 and TRBJ2-2; 7 bases align to TRBD1. This CDR3 spans 17 amino acids. Trimming removed 0 bases from V and 0 bases from J; junction bases left unmatched: 5. Germline CDR1 SGHDT, CDR2 YYEEEE. The CDR3 here is CASSLAEGAPNTGELFF. The CDR3 DNA reads TGTGCCAGCAGCTTGGCCGAGGGGGCCCCGAACACCGGGGAGCTGTTTTTT. Filled out from reference TRBV5-6 and TRBJ2-2, the complete variable domain reads DAGVTQSPTHLIKTRGQQVTLRCSPKSGHDTVSWYQQALGQGPQFIFQYYEEEERQRGNFPDRFSGHQFPNYSSELNVNALLLGDSALYLCASSLAEGAPNTGELFFGEGSRLTVL.

The chain has TRBV27 and TRBJ2-7, with TRBD1 matching over 7 bases. Unmatched junction bases numbered 6, after V lost 5 bases and J lost 2 bases. Per the germline V gene, CDR1 is MNHEY and CDR2 is SMNVEV (reference sequence). The CDR3 runs 14 residues. CDR3 bases: TGTGCCAGCAGTCTACAGGGGATCCCCTACGAGCAGTACTTC. Translating it yields CASSLQGIPYEQYF.

This clone turned up a few times. The DNA of the CDR3 is TGTGCCATCGGGGACCACGGAGCTGAAGCTTTCTTT. Its translation: CAIGDHGAEAFF. V and J are TRBV10-3 and TRBJ1-1; a possible D gene is TRBD1 (5 bases). The V end was cut by 8 bases, the J end by 6 bases, with 13 bases between. Germline V gene sequence: CDR1 ENHRY, CDR2 SYGVKD. The CDR3 runs 12 residues.

The chain has TRBV29-1 and TRBJ2-4, with TRBD2 matching over 9 bases. CDR1 SQVTM and CDR2 ANQGSEA come from the germline V gene. The CDR3 sequence is 13 residues long. The junction had 11 bases not matched to a gene; V was cut back by 7 bases and J by 10 bases. CDR3 protein: CSAIGGLAKIQYF. As DNA, the CDR3 is TGCAGCGCCATTGGGGGACTAGCTAAGATTCAGTACTTC.

This clone has only one observation. The rearrangement links TRBV28 to TRBJ2-2; no reliable D call. This CDR3 region has 12 residues. Trimming cost V 5 bases and J 9 bases, with 10 bases left between them. In germline, CDR1 is MDHEN, CDR2 SYDVKM. The CDR3 loop is CASSHVPRELFF. CDR3 DNA: TGTGCCAGCAGTCACGTCCCCCGGGAGCTGTTTTTT.

The chain links TRBV4-1 to TRBJ2-3; maybe TRBD2 (6 bases). V was trimmed by 4 bases and J by 2 bases, leaving 22 bases between them. Germline CDR1 MGHRA, CDR2 YSYEKL. There are 18 residues in the CDR3. The CDR3 sequence: CASSLLDRGTPVTDTQYF. The CDR3 nucleotides are TGCGCCAGCAGCCTACTTGATCGGGGGACCCCTGTCACAGATACGCAGTATTTT.

In its sample, this clone was seen once. The rearrangement uses TRBV7-2 and TRBJ1-1; D not certain. V lost 5 bases and J lost 3, with 4 bases in between. CDR1 is SGHTA and CDR2 is FQGNSA in the germline V gene. The CDR3 has 11 residues. The CDR3 sequence: CASSPYTEAFF. In DNA, the CDR3 is TGTGCCAGCAGCCCATACACTGAAGCTTTCTTT.

The gene calls are TRBV29-1 and TRBJ2-5; D remains ambiguous. The CDR3 totals 13 residues. CDR1 and CDR2 (germline): SQVTM, ANQGSEA. V lost 5 bases and J 1 base, leaving 11 bases between the germline ends. CDR3 bases: TGCAGCGTTTTGAGAGTGACCCAAGAGACCCAGTACTTC. Protein: CSVLRVTQETQYF. Full variable domain (rest looked up from reference TRBV29-1 and TRBJ2-5): SAVISQKPSRDICQRGTSLTIQCQVDSQVTMMFWYRQQPGQSLTLIATANQGSEATYESGFVIDKFPISRPNLTFSTLTVSNMSPEDSSIYLCSVLRVTQETQYFGPGTRLLVL.

The CDR3 spells CASSPSNTEAFF. Written as DNA, the CDR3 is TGTGCCAGCAGCCCTTCGAACACTGAAGCTTTCTTT. This rearrangement joins TRBV27 to TRBJ1-1, with D uncertain. Trimming took 6 bases from V and 1 from J, leaving 6 bases between them. The CDR3 contains 12 residues. CDR1 and CDR2 (germline): MNHEY, SMNVEV (reference sequence).